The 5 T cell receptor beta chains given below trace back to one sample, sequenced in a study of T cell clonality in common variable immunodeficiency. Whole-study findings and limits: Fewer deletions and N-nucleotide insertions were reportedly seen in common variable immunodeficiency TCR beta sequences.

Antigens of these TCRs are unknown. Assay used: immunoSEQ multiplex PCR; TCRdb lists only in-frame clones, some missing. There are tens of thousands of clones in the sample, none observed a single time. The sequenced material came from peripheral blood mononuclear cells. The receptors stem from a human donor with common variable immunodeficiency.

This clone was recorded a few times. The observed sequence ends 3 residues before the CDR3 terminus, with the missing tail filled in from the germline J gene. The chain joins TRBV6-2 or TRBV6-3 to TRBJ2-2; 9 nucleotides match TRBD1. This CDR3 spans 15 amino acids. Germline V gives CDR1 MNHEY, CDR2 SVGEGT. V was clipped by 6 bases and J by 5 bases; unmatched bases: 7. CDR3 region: CASSSGQGRTGELFF. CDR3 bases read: TGTGCCAGCAGCTCCGGACAGGGGAGAACCGGGGAG.

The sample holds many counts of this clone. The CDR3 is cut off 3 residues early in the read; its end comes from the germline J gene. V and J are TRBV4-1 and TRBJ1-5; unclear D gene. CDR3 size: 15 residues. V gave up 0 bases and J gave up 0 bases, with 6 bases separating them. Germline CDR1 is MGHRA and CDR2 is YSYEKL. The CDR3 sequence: CASSQDPYSNQPQHF. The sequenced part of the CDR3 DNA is TGCGCCAGCAGCCAAGATCCGTATAGCAATCAGCCC.

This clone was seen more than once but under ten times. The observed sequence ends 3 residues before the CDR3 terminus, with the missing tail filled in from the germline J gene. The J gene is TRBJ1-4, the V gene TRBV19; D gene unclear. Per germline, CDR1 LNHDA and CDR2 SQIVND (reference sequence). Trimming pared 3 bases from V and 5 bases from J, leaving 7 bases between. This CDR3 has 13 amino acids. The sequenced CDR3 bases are TGTGCCAGTAGTATTTCCCAGAATGAAAAA. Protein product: CASSISQNEK. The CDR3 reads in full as CASSISQNEKLFF.

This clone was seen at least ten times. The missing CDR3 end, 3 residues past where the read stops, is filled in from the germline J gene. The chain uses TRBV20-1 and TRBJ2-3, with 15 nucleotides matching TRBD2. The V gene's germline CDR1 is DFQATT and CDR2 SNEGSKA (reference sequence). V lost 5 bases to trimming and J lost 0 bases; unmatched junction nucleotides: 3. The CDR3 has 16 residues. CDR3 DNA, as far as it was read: TGCAGTGCTGCGGGACTAGCGGGGGGAAGCACAGATACG. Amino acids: CSAAGLAGGSTDT. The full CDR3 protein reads CSAAGLAGGSTDTQYF.

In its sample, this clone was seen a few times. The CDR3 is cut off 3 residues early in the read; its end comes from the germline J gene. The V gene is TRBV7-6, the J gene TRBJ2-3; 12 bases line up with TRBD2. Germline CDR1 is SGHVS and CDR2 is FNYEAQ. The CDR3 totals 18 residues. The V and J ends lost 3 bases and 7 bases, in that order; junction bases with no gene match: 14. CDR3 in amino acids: CASSLGVTSGGNWNTQYF. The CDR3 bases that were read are TGTGCCAGCAGCTTGGGAGTAACTAGCGGGGGGAACTGGAATACG.